The present entry profiles one T cell receptor beta chain with its context. V lost 5 bases to trimming and J lost 7 bases; unmatched junction nucleotides: 6. Germline-derived CDR1 and CDR2 are LNHDA and SQIVND (reference sequence). The CDR3 runs 14 residues. The data stem from a study of cytomegalovirus exposure and HLA in healthy donors. PCR used 60 Vbeta primers and 13 Jbeta primers. This table comes from immunoSEQ multiplex PCR, and its TCRdb copy is limited to in-frame clones, with some not included. Of 90,000 to 120,000 clones listed, around four fifths are singletons. The sample consisted of PBMCs. This rearrangement joins TRBV19 to TRBJ2-1, with 9 positions matching TRBD2. This TCR derives from a man aged 25-45 years in good health and CMV-seronegative. CDR3 DNA: TGTGCCAGTAGTTGGGCTAGCGGGGTTAATGAGCAGTTCTTC. It yields the protein CASSWASGVNEQFF.